This T cell receptor (beta chain) was recorded in a study of blood T cell repertoires in COVID-19. Study-wide context: From T cells, B-cell-depleted T cells, or PBMCs came the material, which was cDNA or gDNA.

The authors' processing: Reference gene primer amplification gave estimated nucleated cell counts. The data were produced by immunoSEQ multiplex PCR, yet TCRdb's version contains in-frame clones alone and is incomplete. V and J calls and clone size are given by that table; D and trimming were obtained from the DNA. The table lists 350,000 or so clones, around nine tenths of them singletons. One Seattle source followed patients from active infection through their disease course. V was shortened by 7 bases and J by 7 bases, with 18 bases between the two germline ends. There are 14 residues in the CDR3. The V gene's germline CDR1 is SGHRS and CDR2 YFSETQ.

What was sequenced was peripheral blood. This receptor was obtained from a woman aged 60-75 years with COVID-19, enrolled during active disease. V usage is TRBV5-1 and J usage is TRBJ1-5, with D possibly matching TRBD1 (5 bases). CDR3 region: CASSTGREGQPQHF. CDR3 in DNA: TGCGCCAGCTCCACAGGCAGGGAAGGACAGCCCCAGCATTTT.